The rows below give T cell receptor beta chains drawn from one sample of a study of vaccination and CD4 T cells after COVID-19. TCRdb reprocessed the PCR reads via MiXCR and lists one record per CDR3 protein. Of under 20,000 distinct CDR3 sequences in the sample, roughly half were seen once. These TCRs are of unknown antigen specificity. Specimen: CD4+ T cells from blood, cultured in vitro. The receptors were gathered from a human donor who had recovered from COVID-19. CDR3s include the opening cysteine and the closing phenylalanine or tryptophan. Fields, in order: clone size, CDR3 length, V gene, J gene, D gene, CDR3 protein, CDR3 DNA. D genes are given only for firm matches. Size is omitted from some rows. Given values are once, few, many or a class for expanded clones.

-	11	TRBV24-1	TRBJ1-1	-	CATSDGTKAFF	TGTGCCACCAGTGACGGGACAAAAGCTTTCTTT
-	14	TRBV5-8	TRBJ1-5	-	CASSFPAGNQPQHF	TGTGCCAGCAGCTTTCCCGCGGGGAATCAGCCCCAGCATTTT
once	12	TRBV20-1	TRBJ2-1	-	CSASSHSNEQFF	TGCAGTGCTAGTTCCCATTCCAATGAGCAGTTCTTC
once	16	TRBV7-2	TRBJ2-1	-	CASSRRAGSLRDEQFF	TGTGCCAGCAGCCGCCGTGCCGGGAGTTTAAGGGATGAGCAGTTCTTC
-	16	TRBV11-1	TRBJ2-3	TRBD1	CASSLAQTGATDTQYF	TGTGCCAGCAGCTTAGCGCAGACAGGGGCTACAGATACGCAGTATTTT
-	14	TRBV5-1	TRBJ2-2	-	CASSQDSNTGELFF	TGCGCCAGCAGCCAGGACAGCAACACCGGGGAGCTGTTTTTT
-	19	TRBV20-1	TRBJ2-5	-	CSATPSEFTQKYKQETQYF	TGCAGTGCTACCCCGAGTGAGTTTACCCAAAAGTATAAACAAGAGACCCAGTACTTC
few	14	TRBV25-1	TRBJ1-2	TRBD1	CASSEPGTVLGYTF	TGTGCCAGCAGTGAACCCGGGACAGTTCTTGGCTACACCTTC
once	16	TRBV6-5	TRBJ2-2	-	CASSYSPASNTGELFF	TGTGCCAGCAGTTACTCGCCAGCCTCGAACACCGGGGAGCTGTTTTTT
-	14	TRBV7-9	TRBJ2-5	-	CASSAARVGGTQYF	TGTGCCAGCAGCGCCGCACGGGTCGGGGGGACCCAGTACTTC
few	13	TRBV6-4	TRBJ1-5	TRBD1	CASSTRQGQPQHF	TGTGCCAGCAGTACCCGACAGGGGCAGCCCCAGCATTTT
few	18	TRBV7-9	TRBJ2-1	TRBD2	CASSFPFRVAGVVNEQFF	TGTGCCAGCAGCTTCCCCTTTCGGGTAGCGGGGGTTGTTAATGAGCAGTTCTTC
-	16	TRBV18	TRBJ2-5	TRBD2	CASSSLGTSVGETQYF	TGTGCCAGCTCGAGTCTCGGGACTAGCGTGGGAGAGACCCAGTACTTC
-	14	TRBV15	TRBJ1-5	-	CATSKGPSGQPQHF	TGTGCCACCAGCAAAGGACCCAGCGGTCAGCCCCAGCATTTT
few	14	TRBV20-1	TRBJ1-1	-	CSARVGTLGTEAFF	TGCAGTGCTAGAGTAGGCACTCTGGGCACTGAAGCTTTCTTT
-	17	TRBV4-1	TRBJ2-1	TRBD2	CASSQAARLAGYNEQFF	TGCGCCAGCAGCCAAGCCGCCCGACTAGCGGGGTACAATGAGCAGTTCTTC
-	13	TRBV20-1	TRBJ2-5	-	CSARRDRQETQYF	TGCAGTGCTAGAAGGGACCGCCAAGAGACCCAGTACTTC
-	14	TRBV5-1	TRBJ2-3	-	CASSSRGASDTQYF	TGCGCCAGCAGCTCCCGGGGGGCGTCAGATACGCAGTATTTT
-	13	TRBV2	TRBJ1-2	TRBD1	CASIRQGANGYTF	TGTGCCAGCATCAGACAGGGGGCGAATGGCTACACCTTC
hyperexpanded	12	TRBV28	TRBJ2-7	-	CATDSSSYEQYF	TGTGCCACTGACAGTAGCTCCTACGAGCAGTACTTC
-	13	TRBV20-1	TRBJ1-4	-	CSAQGSRNEKLFF	TGCAGTGCGCAGGGAAGCCGTAACGAAAAACTGTTTTTT
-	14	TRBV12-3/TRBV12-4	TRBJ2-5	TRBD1	CASSSNRGSETQYF	TGTGCCAGCAGTTCTAACAGGGGATCGGAGACCCAGTACTTC
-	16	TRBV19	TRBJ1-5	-	CASTKWATYSNQPQHF	TGTGCCAGTACCAAATGGGCTACGTATAGCAATCAGCCCCAGCATTTT
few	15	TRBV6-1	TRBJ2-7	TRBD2	CASKIAGGGSYEQYF	TGTGCCAGCAAGATAGCGGGGGGGGGATCCTACGAGCAGTACTTC
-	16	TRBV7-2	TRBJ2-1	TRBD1	CASRNRRTGGYNEQFF	TGTGCCAGCAGAAATAGGAGGACAGGGGGTTACAATGAGCAGTTCTTC
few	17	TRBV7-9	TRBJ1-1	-	CASSLLLASGLGTEAFF	TGTGCCAGCAGCTTGTTACTCGCTTCAGGGTTGGGCACTGAAGCTTTCTTT
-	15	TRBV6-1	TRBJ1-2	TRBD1	CASRTWTGANYGYTF	TGTGCCAGCAGGACTTGGACAGGGGCTAACTATGGCTACACCTTC
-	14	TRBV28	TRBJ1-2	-	CASSANGRHYGYTF	TGTGCCAGCAGCGCTAACGGGCGGCACTATGGCTACACCTTC